This TCR beta chain was identified during a study of OX40 agonist ivuxolimab in advanced cancers. Study overall: From 23 to 79 years was the age range, with a mean of around 54 years, and over 80% were male. Under the entry rules, prior anti-PD-1, anti-PD-L1 or anti-CTLA-4 therapy was allowed, and approximately 40% had some.

The germline V gene has CDR1 MDHEN and CDR2 SYDVKM. The CDR3 extends over 15 amino acids. Germline trimming cut 5 bases from V and 0 bases from J; bases unmatched to any gene: 4. Concerning this clone: Its antigen is still unknown.

Assay: immunoSEQ multiplex PCR; the TCRdb copy retains only in-frame clones and omits some. The top ten clones hold less than 3.5% of a sample with over 40,000 clones, about 82% of them seen once. Prior autoimmune disease or systemic immunosuppression barred patients. General study results and limits: Also showing low normalized T-cell clonal expansion were some of the nonresponders.

The receptor was derived from an adult with an advanced solid tumor such as melanoma, head and neck, liver or kidney cancer. The V call is TRBV28, the J call TRBJ2-7; TRBD2 matches at 10 bases. This specimen consisted of CD4+ or CD8+ T cells sorted from blood, obtained in a trial of the OX40 agonist ivuxolimab. The CDR3 sequence: CASSRGLAFSYEQYF. CDR3 sequence (DNA): TGTGCCAGCAGTCGGGGACTAGCGTTCTCCTACGAGCAGTACTTC.